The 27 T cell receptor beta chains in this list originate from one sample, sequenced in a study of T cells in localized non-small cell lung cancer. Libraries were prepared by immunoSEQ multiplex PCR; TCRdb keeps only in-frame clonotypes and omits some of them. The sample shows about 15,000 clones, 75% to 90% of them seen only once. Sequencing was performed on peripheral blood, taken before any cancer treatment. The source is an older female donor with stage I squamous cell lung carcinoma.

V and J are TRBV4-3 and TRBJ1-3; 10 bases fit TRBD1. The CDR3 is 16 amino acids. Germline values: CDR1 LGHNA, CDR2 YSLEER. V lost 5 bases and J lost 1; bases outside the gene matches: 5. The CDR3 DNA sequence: TGCGCCAGCAGCGAAAGGGACAGGGGTTCTGGAAACACCATATATTTT. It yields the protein CASSERDRGSGNTIYF.

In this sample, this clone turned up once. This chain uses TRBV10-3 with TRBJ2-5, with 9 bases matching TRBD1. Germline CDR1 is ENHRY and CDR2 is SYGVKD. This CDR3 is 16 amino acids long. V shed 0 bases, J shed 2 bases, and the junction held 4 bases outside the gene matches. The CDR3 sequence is CAISESHDRGQETQYF. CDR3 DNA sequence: TGTGCCATCAGTGAGTCGCATGACAGGGGGCAAGAGACCCAGTACTTC.

The CDR3: CASSYGAGASTEAFF. CDR3 DNA sequence: TGTGCCAGCAGCTACGGAGCAGGGGCGAGCACTGAAGCTTTCTTT. V and J are TRBV5-4 and TRBJ1-1, with TRBD1 as a possible D gene (6 bases). The V and J ends lost 3 bases and 4 bases respectively, with 16 bases between them. Per germline, CDR1 SGHNT and CDR2 YYREEE (reference sequence). This CDR3 spans 15 amino acids.

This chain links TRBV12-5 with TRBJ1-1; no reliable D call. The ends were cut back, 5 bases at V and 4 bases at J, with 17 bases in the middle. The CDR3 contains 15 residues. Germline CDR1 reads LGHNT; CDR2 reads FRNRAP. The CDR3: CASGPGTGASTEAFF. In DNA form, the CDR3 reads TGTGCTAGTGGTCCTGGTACGGGAGCGAGCACTGAAGCTTTCTTT.

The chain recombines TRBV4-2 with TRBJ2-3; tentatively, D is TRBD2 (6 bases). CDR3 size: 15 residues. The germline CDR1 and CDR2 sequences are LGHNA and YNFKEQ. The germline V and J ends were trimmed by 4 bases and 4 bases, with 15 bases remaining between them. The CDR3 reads CASSPSAGRSDTQYF. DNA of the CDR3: TGTGCCAGCAGCCCCTCTGCGGGGAGATCAGATACGCAGTATTTT.

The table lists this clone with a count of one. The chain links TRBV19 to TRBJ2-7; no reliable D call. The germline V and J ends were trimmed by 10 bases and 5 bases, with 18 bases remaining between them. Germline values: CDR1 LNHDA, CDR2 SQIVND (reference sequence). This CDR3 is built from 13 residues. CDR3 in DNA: TGTGCCACCTCCCCGGACCCGGGTGACGAGCAGTACTTC. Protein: CATSPDPGDEQYF.

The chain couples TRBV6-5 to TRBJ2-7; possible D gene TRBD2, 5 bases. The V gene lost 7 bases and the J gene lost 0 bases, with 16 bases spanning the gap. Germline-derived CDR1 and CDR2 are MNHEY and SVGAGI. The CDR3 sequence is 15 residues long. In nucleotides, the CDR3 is TGTGCCAGCACCCTGAACGAGGGAAGCTCCTACGAGCAGTACTTC. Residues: CASTLNEGSSYEQYF.

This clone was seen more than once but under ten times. The CDR3 region is CASSLYPDSPNGYTF. In nucleotides, the CDR3 is TGTGCCAGCAGTTTATATCCGGACAGCCCTAATGGCTACACCTTC. This chain connects TRBV27 to TRBJ1-2, with D possibly matching TRBD1 (6 bases). The CDR3 is made up of 15 amino acids. Germline V CDR1 and CDR2: MNHEY, SMNVEV (reference sequence). The V gene lost 1 base and the J gene lost 6 bases, with 15 bases spanning the gap.

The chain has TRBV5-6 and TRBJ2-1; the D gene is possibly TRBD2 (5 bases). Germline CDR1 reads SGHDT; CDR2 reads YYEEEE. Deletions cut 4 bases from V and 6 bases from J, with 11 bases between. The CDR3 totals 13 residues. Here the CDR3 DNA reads TGTGCCAGCAGCCTCACTAGTCTCAATGAGCAGTTCTTC. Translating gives CASSLTSLNEQFF.

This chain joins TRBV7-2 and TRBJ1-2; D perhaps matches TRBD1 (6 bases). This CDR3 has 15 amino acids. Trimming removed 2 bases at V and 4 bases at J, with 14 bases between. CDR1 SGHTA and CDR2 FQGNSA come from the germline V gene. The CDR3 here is CASSLIGRGIYGYTF. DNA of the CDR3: TGTGCCAGCAGCTTAATAGGCAGGGGAATCTATGGCTACACCTTC.

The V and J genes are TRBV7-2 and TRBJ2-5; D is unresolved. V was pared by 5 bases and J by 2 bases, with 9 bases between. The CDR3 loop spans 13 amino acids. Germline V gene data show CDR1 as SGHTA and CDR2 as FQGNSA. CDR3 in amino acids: CASSPATQETQYF. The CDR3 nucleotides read TGTGCCAGCAGCCCGGCAACGCAAGAGACCCAGTACTTC. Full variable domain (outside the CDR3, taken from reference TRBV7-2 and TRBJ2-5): GAGVSQSPSNKVTEKGKDVELRCDPISGHTALYWYRQSLGQGLEFLIYFQGNSAPDKSGLPSDRFSAERTGGSVSTLTIQRTQQEDSAVYLCASSPATQETQYFGPGTRLLVL.

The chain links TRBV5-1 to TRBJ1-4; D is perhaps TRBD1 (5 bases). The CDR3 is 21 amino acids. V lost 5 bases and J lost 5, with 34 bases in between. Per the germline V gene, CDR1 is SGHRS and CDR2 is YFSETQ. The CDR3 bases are TGCGCCAGCAGTTTCGGGAAAACGAAACCAGGGCCTGTTGCCGTAAATGAAAAACTGTTTTTT. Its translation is CASSFGKTKPGPVAVNEKLFF. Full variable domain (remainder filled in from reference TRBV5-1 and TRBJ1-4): KAGVTQTPRYLIKTRGQQVTLSCSPISGHRSVSWYQQTPGQGLQFLFEYFSETQRNKGNFPGRFSGRQFSNSRSEMNVSTLELGDSALYLCASSFGKTKPGPVAVNEKLFFGSGTQLSVL.

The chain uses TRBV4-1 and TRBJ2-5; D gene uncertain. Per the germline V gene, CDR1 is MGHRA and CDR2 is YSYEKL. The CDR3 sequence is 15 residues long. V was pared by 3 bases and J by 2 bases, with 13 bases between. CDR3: CASSQSGVDQETQYF. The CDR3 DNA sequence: TGCGCCAGCAGCCAGTCTGGAGTTGATCAAGAGACCCAGTACTTC.

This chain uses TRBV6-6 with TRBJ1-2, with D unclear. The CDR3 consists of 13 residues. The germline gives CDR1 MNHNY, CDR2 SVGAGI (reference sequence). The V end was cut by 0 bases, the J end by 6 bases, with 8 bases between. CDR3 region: CASSYSTGDGYTF. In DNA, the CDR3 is TGTGCCAGCAGTTACTCGACCGGGGATGGCTACACCTTC.

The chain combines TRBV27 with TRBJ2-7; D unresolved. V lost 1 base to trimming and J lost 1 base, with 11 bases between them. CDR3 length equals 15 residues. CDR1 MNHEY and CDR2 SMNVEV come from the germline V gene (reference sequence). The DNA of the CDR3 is TGTGCCAGCAGTTTATTCCCAGCAGGATCCTACGAGCAGTACTTC. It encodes CASSLFPAGSYEQYF.

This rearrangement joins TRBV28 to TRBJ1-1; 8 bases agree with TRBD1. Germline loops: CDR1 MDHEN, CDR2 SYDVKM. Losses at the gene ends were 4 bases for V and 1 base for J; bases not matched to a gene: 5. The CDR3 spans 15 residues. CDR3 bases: TGTGCCAGCAGTTCCTACAGGGGGAAGAACACTGAAGCTTTCTTT. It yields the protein CASSSYRGKNTEAFF.

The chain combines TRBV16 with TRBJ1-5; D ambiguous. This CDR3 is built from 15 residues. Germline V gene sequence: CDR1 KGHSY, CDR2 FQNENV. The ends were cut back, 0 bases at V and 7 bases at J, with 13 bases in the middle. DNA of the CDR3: TGTGCCAGCAGCCAATCTGGCTCGGGGATGCAGCCCCAGCATTTT. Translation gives CASSQSGSGMQPQHF.

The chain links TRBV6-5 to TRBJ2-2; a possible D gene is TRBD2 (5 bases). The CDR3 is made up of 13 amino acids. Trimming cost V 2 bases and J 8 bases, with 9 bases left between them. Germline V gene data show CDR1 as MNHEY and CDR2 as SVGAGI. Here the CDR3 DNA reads TGTGCCAGCAGTTACCGGGGTTCTGGGGAGCTGTTTTTT. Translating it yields CASSYRGSGELFF.

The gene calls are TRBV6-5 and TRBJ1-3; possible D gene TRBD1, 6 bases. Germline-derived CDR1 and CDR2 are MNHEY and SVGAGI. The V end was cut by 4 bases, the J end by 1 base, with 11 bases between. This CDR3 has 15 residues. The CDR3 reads CASSSPGQSGNTIYF. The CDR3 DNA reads TGTGCCAGCAGTTCGCCGGGACAATCTGGAAACACCATATATTTT.

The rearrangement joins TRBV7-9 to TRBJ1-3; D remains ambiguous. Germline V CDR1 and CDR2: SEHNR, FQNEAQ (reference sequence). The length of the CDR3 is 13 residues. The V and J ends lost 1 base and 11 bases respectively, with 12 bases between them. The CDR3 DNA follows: TGTGCCAGCAGCTTAGTAAACGGGTTCGCCATATATTTT. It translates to CASSLVNGFAIYF.

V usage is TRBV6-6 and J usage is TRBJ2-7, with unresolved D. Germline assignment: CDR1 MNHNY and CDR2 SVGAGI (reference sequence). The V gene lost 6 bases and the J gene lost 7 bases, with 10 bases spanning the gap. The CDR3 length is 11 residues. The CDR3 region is CASSPQNEQYF. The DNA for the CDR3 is TGTGCCAGCAGCCCCCAAAATGAGCAGTACTTC.

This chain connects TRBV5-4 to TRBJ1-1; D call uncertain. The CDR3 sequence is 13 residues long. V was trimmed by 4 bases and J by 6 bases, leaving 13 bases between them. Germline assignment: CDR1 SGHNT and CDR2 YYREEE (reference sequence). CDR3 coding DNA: TGTGCCAGCAGCCATTCTCGGACCGCTGAAGCTTTCTTT. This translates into CASSHSRTAEAFF.

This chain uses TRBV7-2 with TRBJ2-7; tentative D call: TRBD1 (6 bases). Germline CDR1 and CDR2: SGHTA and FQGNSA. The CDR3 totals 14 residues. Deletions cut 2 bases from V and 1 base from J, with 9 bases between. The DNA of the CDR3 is TGTGCCAGCAGCTTAATCCAGGGGTCCTACGAGCAGTACTTC. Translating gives CASSLIQGSYEQYF.

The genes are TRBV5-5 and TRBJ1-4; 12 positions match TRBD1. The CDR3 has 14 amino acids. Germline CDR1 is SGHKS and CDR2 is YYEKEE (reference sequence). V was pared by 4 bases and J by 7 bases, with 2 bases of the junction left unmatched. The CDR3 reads CASSGTGGSEKLFF. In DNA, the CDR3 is TGTGCCAGCAGCGGGACAGGGGGCAGTGAAAAACTGTTTTTT. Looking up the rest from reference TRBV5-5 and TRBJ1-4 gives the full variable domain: DAGVTQSPTHLIKTRGQQVTLRCSPISGHKSVSWYQQVLGQGPQFIFQYYEKEERGRGNFPDRFSARQFPNYSSELNVNALLLGDSALYLCASSGTGGSEKLFFGSGTQLSVL.

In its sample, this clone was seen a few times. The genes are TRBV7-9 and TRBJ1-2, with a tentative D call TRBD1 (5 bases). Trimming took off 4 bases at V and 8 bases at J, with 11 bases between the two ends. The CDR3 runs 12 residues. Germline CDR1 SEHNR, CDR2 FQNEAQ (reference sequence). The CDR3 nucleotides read TGTGCCAGCAGCTCCGGGACTGGGGGCTACACCTTC. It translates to CASSSGTGGYTF.

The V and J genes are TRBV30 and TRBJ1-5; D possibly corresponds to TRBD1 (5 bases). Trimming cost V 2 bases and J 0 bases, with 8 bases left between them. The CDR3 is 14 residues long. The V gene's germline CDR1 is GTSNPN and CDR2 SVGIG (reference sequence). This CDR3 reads CAWSKGSSNQPQHF. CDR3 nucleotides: TGTGCCTGGAGTAAGGGGTCTAGCAATCAGCCCCAGCATTTT.

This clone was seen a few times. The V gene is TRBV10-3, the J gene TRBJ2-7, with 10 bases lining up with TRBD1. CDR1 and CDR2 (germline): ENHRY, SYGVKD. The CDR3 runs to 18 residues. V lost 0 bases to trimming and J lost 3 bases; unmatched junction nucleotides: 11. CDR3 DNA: TGTGCCATCAGTGAGTCGGGGGCTTCTAGGACAGGGGGCTACGAGCAGTACTTC. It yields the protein CAISESGASRTGGYEQYF.